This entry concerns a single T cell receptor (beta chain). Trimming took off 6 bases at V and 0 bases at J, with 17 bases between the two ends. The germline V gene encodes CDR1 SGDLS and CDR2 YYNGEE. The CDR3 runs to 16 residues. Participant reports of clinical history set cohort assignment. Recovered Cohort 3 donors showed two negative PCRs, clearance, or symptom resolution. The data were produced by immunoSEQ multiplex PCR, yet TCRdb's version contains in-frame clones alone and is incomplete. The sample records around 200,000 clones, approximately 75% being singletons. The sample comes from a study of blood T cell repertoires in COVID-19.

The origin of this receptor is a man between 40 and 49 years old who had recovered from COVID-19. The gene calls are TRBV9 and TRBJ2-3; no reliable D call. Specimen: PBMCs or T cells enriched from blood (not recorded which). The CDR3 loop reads CASTERLAVSTDTQYF. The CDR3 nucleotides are TGTGCCAGCACTGAGCGTTTGGCAGTGAGCACAGATACGCAGTATTTT.